This T cell receptor (beta chain) stems from a study of OX40 agonist ivuxolimab in advanced cancers. Study information: Dose-escalation subjects each had hepatocellular carcinoma, melanoma, renal cell or head and neck cancer. It was permissible to have had prior anti-PD-1, anti-PD-L1 or anti-CTLA-4 therapy, and less than 45% had some. Those enrolled were 82.7% male, with a mean age of around 58 years and ages from about 20 to 90.

Study-level points and caveats: Partial responders at 0.1-3.0 mg/kg had among the lowest clonal expansion.

Method: immunoSEQ multiplex PCR; TCRdb's copy keeps in-frame clones and lacks some. Altogether about 62,000 clones are present, about four fifths being singletons, with the ten largest covering roughly a tenth. The CDR3 extends over 15 amino acids. Trimming took 4 bases from V and 1 from J; bases not matched to a gene: 3. Germline V CDR1 and CDR2: SGHTA, FQGTGA. As regards this clone: Its cognate antigen is unknown.

This specimen consisted of CD4+ or CD8+ T cells sorted from blood, obtained in a trial of the OX40 agonist ivuxolimab. The gene calls are TRBV7-3 and TRBJ2-1; 8 nucleotides align to TRBD1. This sequence originates from an adult with an advanced solid tumor such as melanoma, head and neck, liver or kidney cancer. In nucleotides, the CDR3 is TGTGCCAGCAGCTCAACAGGGGGGTCCTACAATGAGCAGTTCTTC. Protein sequence: CASSSTGGSYNEQFF.